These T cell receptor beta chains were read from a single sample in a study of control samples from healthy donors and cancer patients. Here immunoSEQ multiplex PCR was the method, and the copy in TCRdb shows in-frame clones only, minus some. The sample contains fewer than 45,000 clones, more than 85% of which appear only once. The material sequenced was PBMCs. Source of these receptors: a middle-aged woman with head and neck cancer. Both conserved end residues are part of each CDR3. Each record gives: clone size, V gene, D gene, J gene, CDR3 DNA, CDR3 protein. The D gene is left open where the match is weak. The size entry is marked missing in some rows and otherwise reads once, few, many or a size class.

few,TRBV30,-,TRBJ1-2,TGTGCCTGGAGTGTTAACAGGGACTATGGCTACACCTTC,CAWSVNRDYGYTF
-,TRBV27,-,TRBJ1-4,TGTGCCAGCAGTTTATCCCTTGGCTCATACGAAAAACTGTTTTTT,CASSLSLGSYEKLFF
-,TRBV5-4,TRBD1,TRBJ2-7,TGTGCCAGCAGTTTGGACAGGGCCTCCTACGAGCAGTACTTC,CASSLDRASYEQYF
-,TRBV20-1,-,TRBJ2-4,TGCAGTGCTAGTAACTCGGGGAACGGAAACATTCAGTACTTC,CSASNSGNGNIQYF
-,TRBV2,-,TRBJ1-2,TGTGCCAGCAGTGAGCCGGTCAACTATGGCTACACCTTC,CASSEPVNYGYTF
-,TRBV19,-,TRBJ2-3,TGTGCCAGTAGTACGATCAGCACAGATACGCAGTATTTT,CASSTISTDTQYF
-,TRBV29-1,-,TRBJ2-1,TGCAGCGTTGGTGACGGTCGGACCTACAATGAGCAGTTCTTC,CSVGDGRTYNEQFF
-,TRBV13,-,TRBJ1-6,TGTGCCAGCAGCTTAGGAGCAGGGTCGAATTCACCCCTCCACTTT,CASSLGAGSNSPLHF
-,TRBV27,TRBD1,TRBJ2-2,TGTGCCAGCAGTTGGGCGACAGGGGGCGGAGGGGAGCTGTTTTTT,CASSWATGGGGELFF
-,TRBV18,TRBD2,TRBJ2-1,TGTGCCAGCTCACCGCCGGGACTAGCGGGCTCCTACAATGAGCAGTTCTTC,CASSPPGLAGSYNEQFF
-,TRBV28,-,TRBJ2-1,TGTGCCAGCAGCAACTTCTGGGACACCCCTACCGGGAGGCCCTACAATGAGCAGTTCTTC,CASSNFWDTPTGRPYNEQFF
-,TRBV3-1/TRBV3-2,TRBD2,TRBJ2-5,TGTGCCAGCACCCCAAGTGGGACTAGCGGGGGGAACCTGCAAGAGACCCAGTACTTC,CASTPSGTSGGNLQETQYF
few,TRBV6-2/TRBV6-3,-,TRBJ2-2,TGTGCCAGCAGCCGCGACAGAGCTAACACCGGGGAGCTGTTTTTT,CASSRDRANTGELFF
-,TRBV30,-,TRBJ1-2,TGTGCCTGGAGTTGGTGGGGGGCGGCCTATGGCTACACCTTC,CAWSWWGAAYGYTF
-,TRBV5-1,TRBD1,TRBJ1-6,TGCGCCAGCAGCTTTTTAGAGACAGGGAAGGCTAATTCACCCCTCCACTTT,CASSFLETGKANSPLHF
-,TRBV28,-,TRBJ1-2,TGTGCCAGCAGTTTAGGGACCAGCGTCGGCTATGGCTACACCTTC,CASSLGTSVGYGYTF
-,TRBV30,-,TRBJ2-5,TGTGCCTGGACCTCACAGTCCAGGGAAGAGACCCAGTACTTC,CAWTSQSREETQYF
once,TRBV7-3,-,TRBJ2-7,TGTGCCAGCAGCTTACCTCCGGGGGAGCAGTACTTC,CASSLPPGEQYF
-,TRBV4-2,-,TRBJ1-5,TGTGCCAGCAGCCAAGAAAGTGCCGAGCCCCGGCCCCAGCATTTT,CASSQESAEPRPQHF
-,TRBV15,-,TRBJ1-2,TGTGCCACCAGCGTAGTGGCTAACTATGGCTACACCTTC,CATSVVANYGYTF
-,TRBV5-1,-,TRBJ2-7,TGCGCCAGCAGCCCTGGTGGCGGGTCGAGCTCCTACGAGCAGTACTTC,CASSPGGGSSSYEQYF
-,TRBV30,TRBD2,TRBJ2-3,TGTGCCTGCAGGACTAGCGGGCCGTGGGATACGCAGTATTTT,CACRTSGPWDTQYF
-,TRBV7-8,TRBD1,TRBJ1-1,TGTGCCAGCAGACTTAGGGACAGGGGGACTGAAGCTTTCTTT,CASRLRDRGTEAFF
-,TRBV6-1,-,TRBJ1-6,TGTGCCAGCAGTGAAGCACACGCGAGCCATAATTCACCCCTCCACTTT,CASSEAHASHNSPLHF
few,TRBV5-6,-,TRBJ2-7,TGTGCCAGCAGCTCGTGGCGCGGGCAGGGATACGAGCAGTACTTC,CASSSWRGQGYEQYF
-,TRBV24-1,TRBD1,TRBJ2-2,TGTGCCACCAGTGACCTCGGACAGGGGGCGAACACCGGGGAGCTGTTTTTT,CATSDLGQGANTGELFF
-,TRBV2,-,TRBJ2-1,TGTGCCAGCATGCGGCGGGACTCCAATGGCTACAATGAGCAGTTCTTC,CASMRRDSNGYNEQFF
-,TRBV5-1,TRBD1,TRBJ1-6,TGCGCCAGCAGCCCGGGACAGAATAATTCACCCCTCCACTTT,CASSPGQNNSPLHF
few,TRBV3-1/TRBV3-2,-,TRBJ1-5,TGTGCCAGCAGCCAAGAACTGAATCAGCCCCAGCATTTT,CASSQELNQPQHF
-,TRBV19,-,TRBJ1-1,TGTGCCAGTAGTATAGAAGGGGGGATGAACACTGAAGCTTTCTTT,CASSIEGGMNTEAFF
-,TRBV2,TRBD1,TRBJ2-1,TGTGCCAGCCGGGACAGATCTTACAATGAGCAGTTCTTC,CASRDRSYNEQFF
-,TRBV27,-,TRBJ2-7,TGTGCCAGCGGCTCTATCGGGACCTACGAGCAGTACTTC,CASGSIGTYEQYF
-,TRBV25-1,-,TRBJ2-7,TGTGCCAGCAGTGTTAATGGTCAGTACGAGCAGTACTTC,CASSVNGQYEQYF
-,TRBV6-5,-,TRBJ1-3,TGTGCCACCCGGGACGGAAACACCATATATTTT,CATRDGNTIYF
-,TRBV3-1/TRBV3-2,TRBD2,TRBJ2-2,TGTGCCAGCGGTCGTTTAGCGGGGCTTAGGGAGCTGTTTTTT,CASGRLAGLRELFF
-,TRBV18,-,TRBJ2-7,TGTGCCAGCTCACCACAACGGGAATCCTACGAGCAGTACTTC,CASSPQRESYEQYF
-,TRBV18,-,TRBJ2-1,TGTGCCAGCTCAACAGACGGATACAATGAGCAGTTCTTC,CASSTDGYNEQFF
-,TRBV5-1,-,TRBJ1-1,TGCGCCAGCAGCTTGGAGGGCAGGGCCACTGAAGCTTTCTTT,CASSLEGRATEAFF
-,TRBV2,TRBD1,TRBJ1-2,TGTGCCAGCAGGCCGGGACAGGTGGAGGGCTACACCTTC,CASRPGQVEGYTF
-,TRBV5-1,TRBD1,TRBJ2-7,TGCGCCAGCAGCTTGGGACAGGGAAACGAGCAGTACTTC,CASSLGQGNEQYF
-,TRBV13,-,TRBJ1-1,TGTGCCAGCAGCTTAACTGGCGCTGGGACTGAAGCTTTCTTT,CASSLTGAGTEAFF
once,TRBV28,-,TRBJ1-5,TGTGCCAGCAGTTCTGATCAGCCCCAGCATTTT,CASSSDQPQHF
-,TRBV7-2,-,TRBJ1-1,TGTGCCAGCAGCTTAGGACAGAGGAACACTGAAGCTTTCTTT,CASSLGQRNTEAFF
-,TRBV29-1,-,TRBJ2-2,TGCAGCGTGCGTTCTCTGGGGCATGGCGGGGAGCTGTTTTTT,CSVRSLGHGGELFF
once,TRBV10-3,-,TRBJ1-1,TGTGCCATCTCGCTCGCGGCAGAGAACACTGAAGCTTTCTTT,CAISLAAENTEAFF
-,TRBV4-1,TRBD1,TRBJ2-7,TGCGCCAGCAGCCAATGGGGTTCCGGGACAGGGTACGAGCAGTACTTC,CASSQWGSGTGYEQYF
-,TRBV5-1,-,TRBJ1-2,TGCGCCAGCAGCGTCAGGGGCAGGGCGGATCCTGGCTACACCTTC,CASSVRGRADPGYTF
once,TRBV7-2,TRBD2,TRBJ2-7,TGTGCCAGCAGCTTAGCGGGGGGACTAGCGGGGAACGAGCAGTACTTC,CASSLAGGLAGNEQYF
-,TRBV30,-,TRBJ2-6,TGTGCCTGGAGTGTATACGGAAACTCTGGGGCCAACGTCCTGACTTTC,CAWSVYGNSGANVLTF